The entry that follows covers one T cell receptor (beta chain) sequence. The data derive from a study of T cells in Graves' hyperthyroidism and ophthalmopathy. RNA transcripts were the template for amplifying TCR beta CDR3 regions. HTBI primers drove first-round RT-PCR of the TCR CDR3. One entry per CDR3 protein results from TCRdb running MiXCR on the multiplex PCR reads. The sample records hundreds of thousands of distinct CDR3 sequences, approximately 15% being singletons. CDR1 is MDHEN, CDR2 SYDVKM, per germline. The CDR3 extends over 14 amino acids. V was cut by 3 bases and J by 4 bases, with 10 bases left in between.

The rearrangement uses TRBV28 and TRBJ1-3; D remains ambiguous. The specimen was blood. This clonotype originated in a young woman with Graves' hyperthyroidism. CDR3 coding DNA: TGTGCCAGCAGTTTTCATGGGGTCGGAAACACCATATATTTT. The encoded protein is CASSFHGVGNTIYF.